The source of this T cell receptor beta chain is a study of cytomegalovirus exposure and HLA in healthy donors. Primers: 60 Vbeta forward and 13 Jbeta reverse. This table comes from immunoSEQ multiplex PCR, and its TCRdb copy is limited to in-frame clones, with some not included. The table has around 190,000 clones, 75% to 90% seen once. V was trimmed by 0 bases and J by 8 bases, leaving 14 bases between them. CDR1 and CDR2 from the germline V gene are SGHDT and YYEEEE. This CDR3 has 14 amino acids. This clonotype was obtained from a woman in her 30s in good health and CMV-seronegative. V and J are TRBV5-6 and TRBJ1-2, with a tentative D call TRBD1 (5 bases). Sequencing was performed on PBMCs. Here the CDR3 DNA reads TGTGCCAGCAGCTTGGGTCCGGGGAGGACAGGCTACACCTTC. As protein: CASSLGPGRTGYTF. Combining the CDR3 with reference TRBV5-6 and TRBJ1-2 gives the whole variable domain DAGVTQSPTHLIKTRGQQVTLRCSPKSGHDTVSWYQQALGQGPQFIFQYYEEEERQRGNFPDRFSGHQFPNYSSELNVNALLLGDSALYLCASSLGPGRTGYTFGSGTRLTVV.